Shown below are 14 T cell receptor beta chains from a single sample sequenced in a study of cytomegalovirus exposure and HLA in healthy donors. Use of 60 Vbeta and 13 Jbeta primers characterized the PCR. TCRdb's copy holds only in-frame clones and misses some; the assay was immunoSEQ multiplex PCR. The table has 160,000 or so clones, more than 70% seen once. Sequencing was done on a sample of PBMCs. Every receptor here comes from a male donor in good health and CMV-seropositive.

The DNA of the CDR3 is TGTGCCAGCACCCCCGGGGGGCAGGGCCATCAGCCCCAGCATTTT. Encoded protein: CASTPGGQGHQPQHF. The genes are TRBV28 and TRBJ1-5; the D gene is possibly TRBD1 (6 bases). V shed 7 bases and J shed 5 bases, with 18 bases lying between them. The germline CDR1 and CDR2 sequences are MDHEN and SYDVKM. The CDR3 runs 15 residues.

V and J are TRBV6-1 and TRBJ1-1; D gene ambiguous. CDR1 and CDR2 from the germline V gene are MNHNS and SASEGT. The CDR3 has 15 amino acids. Between the trimmed V and J ends, which lost 7 bases and 10 bases, there was a span of 25 bases. The CDR3 coding sequence is TGTGCCAGCACAACCTCAATCAGAGGGCGGAGAGCAGCTTTCTTT. This gives the protein CASTTSIRGRRAAFF.

This chain links TRBV11-3 with TRBJ1-1; no clear D gene. The CDR3 sequence is 17 residues long. V shed 4 bases and J shed 4 bases, with 22 bases lying between them. Germline values: CDR1 SGHNT, CDR2 YENEEA. The CDR3 here is CASSSRGGPRRGTEAFF. CDR3 nucleotide sequence: TGTGCCAGCAGCTCGCGAGGAGGGCCCCGAAGAGGCACTGAAGCTTTCTTT.

Worth noting for this clone: The junction departs from germline at one end; a sequencing error may be responsible. The chain combines TRBV7-9 with TRBJ2-3; perhaps TRBD1 as D (8 bases). The CDR3 has 18 residues. Germline V gene sequence: CDR1 SEHNR, CDR2 FQNEAQ (reference sequence). The CDR3 region has the DNA TGTTCCAGCAGCTTAAAGACGGGGGGACAGGACAACACAGATACGCAGTATTTT. This sequence encodes CSSSLKTGGQDNTDTQYF.

V and J are TRBV10-3 and TRBJ1-2; 11 bases fit TRBD1. Germline V gene data show CDR1 as ENHRY and CDR2 as SYGVKD. This CDR3 comprises 14 residues. V lost 6 bases to trimming and J lost 7 bases; unmatched junction nucleotides: 7. The DNA of the CDR3 is TGTGCCATCAGGGCTAGGGACAGGGGGACTGGCTACACCTTC. Protein: CAIRARDRGTGYTF.

The V gene is TRBV4-2, the J gene TRBJ2-7; the D is unclear. V dropped 1 base and J dropped 5 bases, with 12 bases sitting between them. The CDR3 is made up of 14 amino acids. CDR1 is LGHNA and CDR2 is YNFKEQ in the germline V gene. The DNA of the CDR3 is TGTGCCAGCAGCCAAGGCCCGAGGAGCGACGAGCAGTACTTC. Translated, it gives CASSQGPRSDEQYF.

This chain connects TRBV6-6 to TRBJ2-5, with D maybe TRBD1 (7 bases). Looked up from germline, CDR1 is MNHNY and CDR2 is SVGAGI (reference sequence). The V gene lost 5 bases and the J gene lost 5 bases, with 12 bases spanning the gap. The CDR3 has 13 amino acids. The CDR3: CASSQTGRETQYF. The CDR3 DNA is TGTGCCAGCAGTCAGACAGGGAGGGAGACCCAGTACTTC.

Worth noting for this clone: The germline gene is not matched at one end of the junction; a read error may be the cause. V gene TRBV11-3 combines with J gene TRBJ2-5; D is possibly TRBD1 (6 bases). The germline CDR1 and CDR2 sequences are SGHNT and YENEEA. CDR3 length: 11 residues. In DNA form, the CDR3 reads TGTGCCAGTATCAGGGGAGAGGCCCAGTACTTC. This encodes CASIRGEAQYF. Together with reference TRBV11-3 and TRBJ2-5, the CDR3 gives the full variable domain: EAGVVQSPRYKIIEKKQPVAFWCNPISGHNTLYWYLQNLGQGPELLIRYENEEAVDDSQLPKDRFSAERLKGVDSTLKIQPAELGDSAVYLCASIRGEAQYFGPGTRLLVL.

The chain uses TRBV5-6 and TRBJ1-1; D not certain. The germline V gene has CDR1 SGHDT and CDR2 YYEEEE. Trimming left V 1 base short and J 0 bases short, with 19 bases between. CDR3 size: 18 residues. The DNA of the CDR3 is TGTGCCAGCAGCTTGACGATAAGAAATCTTCAGATGAACACTGAAGCTTTCTTT. Its protein product is CASSLTIRNLQMNTEAFF.

This rearrangement joins TRBV5-1 to TRBJ2-1; TRBD1 might be the D (6 bases). The germline CDR1 and CDR2 sequences are SGHRS and YFSETQ. V was pared by 6 bases and J by 2 bases, with 18 bases between. The CDR3 has 16 amino acids. DNA of the CDR3: TGCGCCAGCACCGAGAAATCAGGGGCCCCCTACAATGAGCAGTTCTTC. Encoded protein: CASTEKSGAPYNEQFF.

This clone was found once. The chain is built from TRBV7-9 and TRBJ2-7; D remains unclear. Germline assignment: CDR1 SEHNR and CDR2 FQNEAQ (reference sequence). The CDR3 loop spans 12 amino acids. Trimming stripped 1 base from V and 4 bases from J, with 5 bases between. The CDR3: CASSLGVYEQYF. The CDR3 DNA is TGTGCCAGCAGCTTAGGCGTTTACGAGCAGTACTTC. Supplemented by reference TRBV7-9 and TRBJ2-7, the full variable domain reads DTGVSQNPRHKITKRGQNVTFRCDPISEHNRLYWYRQTLGQGPEFLTYFQNEAQLEKSRLLSDRFSAERPKGSFSTLEIQRTEQGDSAMYLCASSLGVYEQYFGPGTRLTVT.

The CDR3 sequence: CASSLPGGNEQFF. The CDR3 nucleotides are TGTGCCAGCAGTCTACCAGGGGGCAATGAGCAGTTCTTC. The V and J genes are TRBV6-5 and TRBJ2-1, with 7 bases aligning to TRBD1. From germline, CDR1 is MNHEY and CDR2 SVGAGI. The CDR3 covers 13 residues. V trimming: 5 bases; J trimming: 6 bases; junction bases outside the gene matches: 4.

This clone was detected a few times. The identical CDR3 is also encoded by other nucleotide sequences in the sample. The chain carries TRBV4-2 and TRBJ1-1; 7 bases are a match to TRBD1. This CDR3 has 14 residues. Germline loops: CDR1 LGHNA, CDR2 YNFKEQ. The trim removed 3 bases at V and 0 bases at J, leaving 1 base unmatched. The CDR3 loop is CASSQGQLNTEAFF. The CDR3 DNA sequence: TGTGCCAGCAGCCAGGGACAGCTGAACACTGAAGCTTTCTTT.

The V gene is TRBV11-3, the J gene TRBJ2-2; perhaps TRBD2 as D (6 bases). This CDR3 region has 15 residues. V lost 5 bases to trimming and J lost 4 bases, with 14 bases between them. The germline V gene has CDR1 SGHNT and CDR2 YENEEA. This CDR3 reads CASSTRAGGTGELFF. The CDR3 nucleotides are TGTGCCAGCAGCACTCGGGCCGGGGGCACCGGGGAGCTGTTTTTT.